The rows below give T cell receptor beta chains drawn from one sample of a study of cytomegalovirus exposure and HLA in healthy donors. TCRdb's copy holds only in-frame clones and misses some; the assay was immunoSEQ multiplex PCR. Among about 160,000 clones, around 68% were seen once, and the ten largest hold 2.5% to 3.5%. The sequenced sample consisted of PBMCs. The receptors stem from a woman in her thirties or forties in good health and CMV-seropositive. Each CDR3 is given without its conserved first and last residue.

ASSEGTGSLSNEKLF,TRBV2
ASSVENEQF,TRBV2
ASSRTGGRDYT,TRBV2
ASSQASALAGAKQY,TRBV4-3
ASSPHRDMNTGELF,TRBV7-2
ASSGQGADFHEQY,TRBV7-2
ASSQDIAGSAVGKLF,TRBV4-2
ASGLGLALDEQF,TRBV12-5
ASSQVPRYEQY,TRBV4-1
ATKAGGLDIQY,TRBV7-9
ASSYAPAGTYNEQF,TRBV6-5
ASSPNGVDVYGYT,TRBV9
SVRTVNEKLF,TRBV29-1
ASSLDGGDYGYT,TRBV7-9
ASSLDNYGGTNEKLF,TRBV7-8
ASSLRRGQPQH,TRBV7-2
ASSTTGGVNTEAF,TRBV7-3
ASRKEQGGQETQY,TRBV6-1
ASSLELRSPISPGGEAF,TRBV7-2
SVEENRDRGGYT,TRBV29-1
ASSPQGTKYEQY,TRBV19
ASSPRDSYGYT,TRBV5-1
ASSSPGQGTSLEKLF,TRBV7-2
ASSVVDSGGSTDTQY,TRBV9
ASSRGSYEQY,TRBV6-1
ASSLSGAPTDTQY,TRBV7-2
SSSLPGTGYNEQF,TRBV7-9
ASSSGTLLGGGNQPQH,TRBV27
ASSPTGTGDYGYP,TRBV5-1
ASSQITPGTSYEQY,TRBV5-1
ASSLSPVTDTQY,TRBV7-2
ASSYSLVSRGLVSGANVLT,TRBV28
ASSQDKGGGYEQY,TRBV4-3
ASSLEVAGGADTQY,TRBV5-1
ASSDPGNYGYT,TRBV10-2
ASTLAGGSYNEQF,TRBV2
ASGPQGQGNSPLH,TRBV28
ASSEQVCGANVLT,TRBV10-1
ASSMGQGGSPLH,TRBV5-1
ASSLVQGAVWEKLF,TRBV28
ASSVDRGYTGELF,TRBV5-1
ASSPERRLLTDTQY,TRBV19
AIRDRGTGELF,TRBV10-3
ASPGVETYEQY,TRBV6-6
ASSLGRAKFTPEAF,TRBV7-2
ASSRQGGNTGELF,TRBV6-1
SVGLAGGSEQY,TRBV29-1
ASSQSRTGEDEKLF,TRBV9
ASSFGTGGNEQF,TRBV5-1
ASSREKGFYTEAF,TRBV4-1
ASGGDGNTIY,TRBV5-1
ASSLLRTTGEQF,TRBV11-2
ASGGTSNQPQH,TRBV19
ASSVGQSSFYEQY,TRBV9
ASKTRGGATPEAF,TRBV6-5
ASSSGYYGYP,TRBV5-8
ASSPGQLNTEAF,TRBV4-1
ASSMTSGGREQY,TRBV6-5
ASIGRHSYNEQF,TRBV6-5
ASTNRRELSYEQY,TRBV5-4